The 15 T cell receptor beta chains below come from one sample, sequenced in a study of control samples from healthy donors and cancer patients. The method was immunoSEQ multiplex PCR; TCRdb's version includes in-frame clones alone and lacks a portion of them. The sample lists 130,000 or so clones, approximately 90% occurring once. Sample: blood. The receptors originated from a man between 45 and 60 years old in good health.

The chain links TRBV6-1 to TRBJ2-7; D assignment may be TRBD1 or TRBD2 (5 bases each). Germline-derived CDR1 and CDR2 are MNHNS and SASEGT. Trimming stripped 3 bases from V and 2 bases from J, with 17 bases between. CDR3 length equals 16 residues. CDR3 DNA: TGTGCCAGCAGTGACCCAGGGAGTATTCGACCCTACGAGCAGTACTTC. This gives the protein CASSDPGSIRPYEQYF.

The J gene is TRBJ2-5, the V gene TRBV5-1; D ambiguous. From germline, CDR1 is SGHRS and CDR2 YFSETQ. V dropped 0 bases and J dropped 3 bases, with 9 bases sitting between them. The CDR3 consists of 14 residues. The CDR3 bases are TGCGCCAGCAGCTTGGGGCGGACGAAAGAGACCCAGTACTTC. Its translation: CASSLGRTKETQYF.

V is TRBV5-6 and J is TRBJ2-2; D is possibly TRBD2 (6 bases). The CDR3 covers 16 residues. Trimming removed 9 bases from V and 1 base from J, with 19 bases in between. Looked up from germline, CDR1 is SGHDT and CDR2 is YYEEEE. In nucleotides, the CDR3 is TGTGCCACCACCTTATGGGGGGAAGGGAACACCGGGGAGCTGTTTTTT. Translated, it gives CATTLWGEGNTGELFF.

This chain links TRBV28 with TRBJ2-7; possible D gene TRBD1, 5 bases. The germline V gene has CDR1 MDHEN and CDR2 SYDVKM. The CDR3 runs 16 residues. Trimming removed 5 bases at V and 2 bases at J, with 19 bases between. The CDR3 coding sequence is TGTGCCAGCAGTCTCAATGAGAAAGGGGATACCTACGAGCAGTACTTC. This gives the protein CASSLNEKGDTYEQYF.

The chain has TRBV7-9 and TRBJ1-1, with D unclear. CDR3 size: 15 residues. Between the trimmed V and J ends, which lost 4 bases and 5 bases, there was a span of 17 bases. Germline CDR1 SEHNR, CDR2 FQNEAQ (reference sequence). The CDR3 is CASSWGSGVNTEAFF. The CDR3 bases are TGTGCCAGCAGCTGGGGTAGCGGGGTTAATACTGAAGCTTTCTTT.

V usage is TRBV7-9 and J usage is TRBJ2-1; TRBD1 matches at 9 bases. The CDR3 contains 16 residues. The junction had 12 bases not matched to a gene; V was cut back by 5 bases and J by 7 bases. Looked up from germline, CDR1 is SEHNR and CDR2 is FQNEAQ (reference sequence). CDR3 sequence: CASSTLTGGVGNEQFF. The CDR3 DNA reads TGTGCCAGCAGCACTTTAACAGGGGGCGTTGGAAATGAGCAGTTCTTC.

The J gene is TRBJ2-7, the V gene TRBV29-1; 10 bases are a match to TRBD1. The CDR3 length is 13 residues. Germline V gives CDR1 SQVTM, CDR2 ANQGSEA. V dropped 7 bases and J dropped 1; count of bases not matched to a gene: 4. CDR3 in amino acids: CSGRQGASYEQYF. As DNA, the CDR3 is TGCAGCGGTCGACAGGGGGCTTCCTACGAGCAGTACTTC.

V and J are TRBV27 and TRBJ1-2; TRBD1 matches at 10 bases. J gave up 5 bases and V 4 bases, and 7 bases lay outside the gene matches. Germline CDR1 MNHEY, CDR2 SMNVEV (reference sequence). CDR3 size: 15 residues. DNA of the CDR3: TGTGCCAGCAGTTCTGACAGGGGGCGCTGGTATGGCTACACCTTC. Translation: CASSSDRGRWYGYTF.

The chain links TRBV6-5 to TRBJ2-3; a weak D match, TRBD1 (6 bases). The CDR3 runs 14 residues. The germline V gene encodes CDR1 MNHEY and CDR2 SVGAGI. The V end lost 4 bases, the J end lost 6 bases, and 14 bases lay between the germline ends. CDR3 DNA: TGTGCCAGCAGTTTTTCGACAGGTCCCGATACGCAGTATTTT. This translates into CASSFSTGPDTQYF.

The CDR3 DNA is TGTGCCAGCAGTGTCCCTTACAGGGGAGGAAACACTGAAGCTTTCTTT. This codes for CASSVPYRGGNTEAFF. This chain joins TRBV6-1 and TRBJ1-1, with TRBD1 matching over 7 bases. Germline CDR1 is MNHNS and CDR2 is SASEGT. The CDR3 runs 16 residues. V dropped 4 bases and J dropped 2; count of bases not matched to a gene: 10.

This clone has more than one count but fewer than ten. J is TRBJ2-7 and V is TRBV5-1, with D possibly matching TRBD2 (6 bases). The germline V gene encodes CDR1 SGHRS and CDR2 YFSETQ. This CDR3 is built from 15 residues. Trimming cost V 0 bases and J 3 bases, with 13 bases left between them. CDR3 in amino acids: CASSLAGGLFYEQYF. The DNA for the CDR3 is TGCGCCAGCAGCTTGGCCGGGGGTCTGTTCTACGAGCAGTACTTC.

The chain couples TRBV29-1 to TRBJ2-7; D may be TRBD1 or TRBD2 (5 bases each). There are 14 residues in the CDR3. V was clipped by 7 bases and J by 0 bases, with 16 bases between them. Per the germline V gene, CDR1 is SQVTM and CDR2 is ANQGSEA. The CDR3 loop is CSARDGRSSYEQYF. The CDR3 region has the DNA TGCAGCGCCCGGGACGGTCGAAGCTCCTACGAGCAGTACTTC.

The chain has TRBV5-1 and TRBJ2-7; 8 nucleotides match TRBD1. The CDR3 spans 14 residues. CDR1 is SGHRS and CDR2 is YFSETQ in the germline V gene. The ends lost 0 bases at V and 2 bases at J; junction bases unmatched: 1. For the CDR3, the DNA is TGCGCCAGCAGCTTGGGGGGACAGGCCTACGAGCAGTACTTC. Translating gives CASSLGGQAYEQYF.

This sequence joins TRBV5-1 and TRBJ1-4; 7 positions agree with TRBD1. V was clipped by 4 bases and J by 0 bases; unmatched bases: 3. Germline CDR1 SGHRS, CDR2 YFSETQ. CDR3 length equals 15 residues. The CDR3 loop is CASSPGTATNEKLFF. The CDR3 DNA reads TGCGCCAGCAGCCCTGGGACAGCAACTAATGAAAAACTGTTTTTT.

A single count supports this clone. The CDR3 here is CASSLGLGMPQHF. The CDR3 nucleotides are TGTGCCAGCAGCTTGGGGTTAGGAATGCCCCAGCATTTT. This chain links TRBV5-5 with TRBJ1-5; D is undetermined. V was trimmed by 0 bases and J by 9 bases, leaving 10 bases between them. The CDR3 length is 13 residues. The germline CDR1 and CDR2 sequences are SGHKS and YYEKEE (reference sequence).